This T cell receptor (beta chain) was sequenced during a study of human T cells and chemical hapten exposure. Study context: The study traced per-sample TCR yield variation mainly to small differences in pooled library volumes. The study, taken as a whole, reports: There was no change with DPC sensitization in TCRs above 1 in 1000 frequency.

Time point in this sample: patch test 1, 2 weeks after DPC sensitization. This sample's treatment: therapeutic diphenylcyclopropenone sensitization with weekly scalp DPC. The CDR3 has 14 residues. Germline V gives CDR1 MNHEY, CDR2 SMNVEV (reference sequence). V trimming: 1 base; J trimming: 7 bases; junction bases outside the gene matches: 7. MiXCR, applied by TCRdb to the RACE reads, yields one record per CDR3 protein. The top ten clones hold 1.5% to 2% of a sample with 150,000 or so distinct CDR3 sequences, approximately 14% of them seen once. This clonotype was observed a handful of times. The antigen is unknown.

The material was whole blood, obtained in connection with sensitization to the hapten diphenylcyclopropenone (DPC). V and J are TRBV27 and TRBJ2-7, with 7 positions matching TRBD2. This sequence originates from a woman aged 30 to 39 with alopecia areata. Some clones in this sample may be carry-over from other donors' samples. The CDR3 DNA follows: TGTGCCAGCAGTTTATGGACGGGAGGAGGGGAGCAGTACTTC. Amino acids: CASSLWTGGGEQYF.